The 15 T cell receptor beta chains in this list originate from one sample, sequenced in a study of blood T cell repertoires in COVID-19. Libraries were prepared by immunoSEQ multiplex PCR; TCRdb keeps only in-frame clonotypes and omits some of them. The sample includes around 310,000 clones, around nine tenths of them seen just once. The sequenced material came from PBMCs or T cells enriched from blood (not recorded which). Every receptor here comes from a woman in her twenties or thirties who had recovered from COVID-19.

The J gene is TRBJ1-2, the V gene TRBV5-8; 7 bases line up with TRBD1. Germline V gene data show CDR1 as SGHTS and CDR2 as YDEGEE. This CDR3 comprises 14 residues. Germline trimming cut 4 bases from V and 7 bases from J; bases unmatched to any gene: 10. The CDR3 region has the DNA TGTGCCAGCAGCCCATACCAAACAGGGGCTGGCTACACCTTC. Protein sequence: CASSPYQTGAGYTF.

With regard to this clone: Compared with germline, one end of the junction differs, possibly owing to a read error. J is TRBJ2-5 and V is TRBV7-7, with 7 bases fitting TRBD1. This CDR3 spans 17 amino acids. Germline-derived CDR1 and CDR2 are SSHAT and FNYEAQ (reference sequence). In DNA form, the CDR3 reads TGTGCTAGCAGCTTAGGGACCGGGACAGCCTTCCAAGAGACCCAGTACTTC. It specifies CASSLGTGTAFQETQYF.

The CDR3 DNA follows: TGTGCCAGCAGCCAGGGACAGGGAGTCCCTGAAGCTTTCTTT. Encoded protein: CASSQGQGVPEAFF. The chain is built from TRBV14 and TRBJ1-1; 9 bases are a match to TRBD1. Germline V CDR1 and CDR2: SGHDN, FVKESK. V was clipped by 3 bases and J by 6 bases; unmatched bases: 5. The CDR3 runs to 14 residues.

This clone was counted only a few times. The rearrangement links TRBV5-4 to TRBJ1-1, with D unclear. This CDR3 contains 14 residues. The germline V gene encodes CDR1 SGHNT and CDR2 YYREEE (reference sequence). Trimming stripped 1 base from V and 9 bases from J, with 16 bases between. CDR3 DNA: TGTGCCAGCAGCTTGACTGTCTCCACCCGAAAAGCTTTCTTT. Translation gives CASSLTVSTRKAFF.

The chain joins TRBV10-3 to TRBJ2-7; D not resolved. The length of the CDR3 is 16 residues. Germline lookup yields CDR1 ENHRY and CDR2 SYGVKD. Trimming stripped 1 base from V and 0 bases from J, with 13 bases between. DNA for the CDR3: TGTGCCATCAGTGAGTTTGAGGCGGATAGCTCCTACGAGCAGTACTTC. Its protein is CAISEFEADSSYEQYF.

The V and J genes are TRBV5-1 and TRBJ2-5; 8 bases match TRBD2. Germline CDR1 SGHRS, CDR2 YFSETQ. The CDR3 has 16 amino acids. With 0 bases clipped from V and 5 bases from J, the junction kept 9 bases outside the gene matches. The CDR3 protein is CASSLDLAGIPETQYF. As DNA, the CDR3 is TGCGCCAGCAGCTTGGATTTAGCGGGAATCCCTGAGACCCAGTACTTC.

This chain links TRBV20-1 with TRBJ2-1, with 7 bases matching TRBD2. This CDR3 region has 15 residues. Unmatched junction bases numbered 10, after V lost 3 bases and J lost 5 bases. Germline V gene data show CDR1 as DFQATT and CDR2 as SNEGSKA (reference sequence). CDR3 in DNA: TGCAGTGCTAGTATCCCTACGGGGGGACACAATGAGCAGTTCTTC. This translates into CSASIPTGGHNEQFF.

V and J are TRBV24-1 and TRBJ2-1, with 8 bases that match TRBD1. The V gene's germline CDR1 is KGHDR and CDR2 SFDVKD. The junction had 8 bases not matched to a gene; V was cut back by 0 bases and J by 5 bases. This CDR3 has 17 residues. CDR3 amino acids: CATSDLVETGDHNEQFF. CDR3 sequence (DNA): TGTGCCACCAGTGATTTGGTAGAGACAGGGGATCACAATGAGCAGTTCTTC.

The chain is built from TRBV5-1 and TRBJ1-2, with D possibly being TRBD1 (5 bases). The V and J ends lost 5 bases and 1 base respectively, with 18 bases between them. This CDR3 is built from 16 residues. Germline-derived CDR1 and CDR2 are SGHRS and YFSETQ. The CDR3 region has the DNA TGCGCCAGCAGAAATGGAGGGGCCAGCTATAACTATGGCTACACCTTC. It codes for CASRNGGASYNYGYTF.

The chain has TRBV18 and TRBJ1-2; TRBD1 matches at 8 bases. V was clipped by 2 bases and J by 2 bases; unmatched bases: 10. There are 17 residues in the CDR3. The germline CDR1 and CDR2 sequences are KGHSH and LQKENI. The CDR3 DNA reads TGTGCCAGCTCACCATTCGAGGGACAGGTGCTCAACTATGGCTACACCTTC. Its translation: CASSPFEGQVLNYGYTF.

Written as DNA, the CDR3 is TGTGCCACCAGCAACCCCTTGGTCGGGGGTAGATCTGAAGCTTTCTTT. It is translated as CATSNPLVGGRSEAFF. V gene TRBV15 combines with J gene TRBJ1-1; perhaps TRBD1 as D (5 bases). V lost 4 bases and J lost 6, with 21 bases in between. This CDR3 contains 16 residues. Germline loops: CDR1 LNHNV, CDR2 YYDKDF (reference sequence).

The genes are TRBV6-5 and TRBJ2-7; 9 nucleotides match TRBD2. The V gene's germline CDR1 is MNHEY and CDR2 SVGAGI. With 5 bases clipped from V and 2 bases from J, the junction kept 7 bases outside the gene matches. There are 15 residues in the CDR3. CDR3 sequence: CASSLASGKTYEQYF. DNA of the CDR3: TGTGCCAGCAGTCTAGCTAGCGGGAAGACCTACGAGCAGTACTTC.

This rearrangement joins TRBV15 to TRBJ2-5; 7 bases agree with TRBD1. The length of the CDR3 is 15 residues. Germline loops: CDR1 LNHNV, CDR2 YYDKDF (reference sequence). V trimming: 2 bases; J trimming: 5 bases; junction bases outside the gene matches: 8. CDR3 coding DNA: TGTGCCACCAGCAGATACAGGGGAACCGGGGAGACCCAGTACTTC. This encodes CATSRYRGTGETQYF. Complete variable domain (other parts from reference TRBV15 and TRBJ2-5): DAMVIQNPRYQVTQFGKPVTLSCSQTLNHNVMYWYQQKSSQAPKLLFHYYDKDFNNEADTPDNFQSRRPNTSFCFLDIRSPGLGDTAMYLCATSRYRGTGETQYFGPGTRLLVL.

Written as DNA, the CDR3 is TGTGCCAGCAGCCAACCTAGCGATGAGCAGTTCTTC. Amino acid sequence: CASSQPSDEQFF. This chain connects TRBV3-1 (or the pseudogene TRBV3-2) to TRBJ2-1; possible D gene TRBD2, 6 bases. The CDR3 consists of 12 residues. Trimming took off 2 bases at V and 8 bases at J, with 7 bases between the two ends. CDR1 and CDR2 (germline): LGHDT, YNNKEL (reference sequence).

This clone was seen only a few times. The rearrangement joins TRBV7-8 to TRBJ1-2, with 8 nucleotides matching TRBD1. The CDR3 spans 12 residues. Germline CDR1 is SGHVS and CDR2 is FQNEAQ. The V gene end was trimmed by 5 bases and the J gene end by 13 bases; junction bases not matched to a gene: 9. CDR3 protein: CASSPRTGRSTF. CDR3 nucleotides: TGTGCCAGCAGCCCTAGGACAGGGAGAAGCACCTTC. Based on the CDR3 plus reference TRBV7-8 and TRBJ1-2, the full variable domain is GAGVSQSPRYKVAKRGQDVALRCDPISGHVSLFWYQQALGQGPEFLTYFQNEAQLDKSGLPSDRFFAERPEGSVSTLKIQRTQQEDSAVYLCASSPRTGRSTFGSGTRLTVV.